A selection of T cell receptor beta chains follows, all from one sample in a study of regulatory T cells in long-lasting Graves disease. TCRdb reprocessed the multiplex PCR reads with MiXCR, giving one entry per CDR3 protein. This table has 350,000 to 450,000 distinct CDR3 sequences, 16% appearing once. These data were also reused for a study on T cells in Graves' hyperthyroidism and ophthalmopathy.

Specimen: peripheral blood mononuclear cells (PBMCs), collected at new diagnosis, from a patient treated with antithyroid drugs. These receptors originate from a man aged 40-55 years with Graves disease. CDR3s include the opening cysteine and the closing phenylalanine or tryptophan. The D gene is left open where the match is weak. Some rows have no size entry. The others give once, few or many, or a class for an expanded clone.

16	TRBV28	TRBJ2-7	TRBD2	many	CASSSPSGGGAYEQYF	TGTGCCAGCAGTTCCCCTAGCGGGGGGGGGGCCTACGAGCAGTACTTC
13	TRBV12-3/TRBV12-4	TRBJ2-5	-	many	CASSFQTQETQYF	TGTGCCAGCAGTTTTCAAACTCAAGAGACCCAGTACTTC
13	TRBV29-1	TRBJ2-5	-	many	CSVDVGARETQYF	TGCAGCGTTGATGTGGGGGCGAGGGAGACCCAGTACTTC
15	TRBV7-2	TRBJ2-7	-	many	CASSSDAGIPYEQYF	TGTGCCAGCAGCTCGGATGCAGGGATTCCCTACGAGCAGTACTTC
11	TRBV3-1	TRBJ1-3	-	many	CAISNGNTIYF	TGTGCCATCTCGAATGGAAACACCATATATTTT
13	TRBV18	TRBJ1-2	-	-	CASSPPGRAGYTF	TGTGCCAGCTCACCACCTGGCAGGGCTGGCTACACCTTC
14	TRBV7-9	TRBJ1-3	-	-	CASSLYRDGNTIYF	TGTGCCAGCAGCTTATACCGGGATGGAAACACCATATATTTT
13	TRBV6-9	TRBJ2-7	-	few	CASSYGRAYEQYF	TGTGCCAGCAGTTACGGCCGAGCCTACGAGCAGTACTTC
15	TRBV7-3	TRBJ2-1	TRBD1	many	CASSSRDRSPHEQFF	TGTGCCAGCAGCTCCCGGGACAGGTCCCCCCATGAGCAGTTCTTC
13	TRBV5-6	TRBJ2-5	-	-	CVSSLGGRGTQYF	TGTGTCAGCAGCTTGGGTGGGCGAGGCACCCAGTACTTC
16	TRBV27	TRBJ2-1	-	many	CASSTPSDRHAPRRFF	TGTGCCAGCAGTACTCCCTCGGACAGACACGCACCTAGGCGGTTCTTC
16	TRBV20-1	TRBJ1-5	-	many	CSARDLNGHSNQPQHF	TGCAGTGCTAGAGACCTGAACGGACATAGCAATCAGCCCCAGCATTTT
15	TRBV2	TRBJ2-6	-	few	CASRLTPIGANVLTF	TGTGCCAGCAGGCTCACCCCCATTGGGGCCAACGTCCTGACTTTC
13	TRBV5-1	TRBJ2-1	-	many	CASIGDLDNEQFF	TGCGCCAGCATAGGAGACCTAGACAATGAGCAGTTCTTC
14	TRBV20-1	TRBJ2-7	TRBD2	many	CSESKSGGSYEQYF	TGCAGTGAGAGCAAGAGCGGGGGATCCTACGAGCAGTACTTC
12	TRBV2	TRBJ2-7	-	many	CASSGRTYEQYF	TGTGCCAGCAGTGGCCGGACCTACGAGCAGTACTTC
17	TRBV28	TRBJ2-7	TRBD1	once	CASTPGQGARGGYEQYF	TGTGCCAGCACCCCGGGACAGGGGGCGCGGGGGGGCTACGAGCAGTACTTC
16	TRBV10-3	TRBJ1-2	TRBD1	many	CAISEGGQGMSYGYTF	TGTGCCATCAGTGAGGGAGGACAGGGAATGAGCTATGGCTACACCTTC
15	TRBV12-3/TRBV12-4	TRBJ1-2	TRBD1	-	CASSLTGTGPYGYTF	TGTGCCAGCAGCCTTACCGGGACAGGTCCCTATGGCTACACCTTC
16	TRBV24-1	TRBJ2-3	-	-	CATSRGLLTSTDTQYF	TGTGCCACCAGTCGGGGACTTCTTACTAGCACAGATACGCAGTATTTT
16	TRBV6-1	TRBJ1-1	TRBD1	many	CASSDPPGQGYTEAFF	TGTGCCAGCAGCGATCCCCCGGGACAGGGATACACTGAAGCTTTCTTT
10	TRBV5-1	TRBJ1-5	-	many	CASSLGAQHF	TGTGCCAGCAGCTTGGGAGCCCAGCATTTT
16	TRBV20-1	TRBJ1-5	-	few	CSARDGGPAGNQPQHF	TGCAGTGCTCGAGACGGGGGCCCCGCTGGGAATCAGCCCCAGCATTTT
13	TRBV29-1	TRBJ2-7	TRBD1	many	CSVAGQGANEQYF	TGCAGCGTTGCGGGACAGGGGGCTAACGAGCAGTACTTC
16	TRBV11-2	TRBJ1-3	-	many	CASSLKSANSGNTIYF	TGTGCCAGCAGCTTAAAGTCAGCTAACTCTGGAAACACCATATATTTT
14	TRBV5-1	TRBJ2-7	TRBD1	many	CASRDDRGSYEQYF	TGCGCCAGCAGGGATGACAGGGGTTCGTACGAGCAGTACTTC
12	TRBV30	TRBJ1-2	TRBD1	few	CAWSVRGPNVAF	TGTGCCTGGAGTGTAAGGGGGCCTAACGTCGCCTTC
16	TRBV12-3/TRBV12-4	TRBJ1-2	-	few	CASSFGPRLRLYGYTF	TGTGCCAGCAGTTTCGGTCCCCGACTTCGGCTCTATGGCTACACCTTC
14	TRBV6-1	TRBJ2-3	-	-	CASKQDASTDTQYF	TGTGCCAGCAAGCAAGATGCTAGCACAGATACGCAGTATTTT
16	TRBV19	TRBJ2-1	-	few	CASSGTGISYYNEQFF	TGTGCCAGTAGTGGAACAGGGATTTCTTACTACAATGAGCAGTTCTTC
15	TRBV5-1	TRBJ2-2	-	few	CASSLDNTNTGELFF	TGCGCCAGCAGTCTCGACAATACCAACACCGGGGAGCTGTTTTTT
19	TRBV4-1	TRBJ1-2	-	-	CASSQMKSTVHRVNYGYTF	TGCGCCAGCAGCCAAATGAAATCGACAGTCCACCGGGTTAACTATGGCTACACCTTC
13	TRBV30	TRBJ2-7	-	many	CAWSARVPYEQYF	TGTGCCTGGAGTGCAAGGGTTCCCTACGAGCAGTACTTC
15	TRBV19	TRBJ1-2	-	few	CASRSGGRTNYGYTF	TGTGCCAGCAGAAGCGGGGGACGAACTAACTATGGCTACACCTTC
15	TRBV10-3	TRBJ1-2	TRBD1	many	CAISDRDRTSYGYTF	TGTGCCATCAGTGACCGGGACAGGACATCCTATGGCTACACCTTC
15	TRBV5-1	TRBJ2-2	TRBD1	many	CASSLGTANTGELFF	TGTGCCAGCAGTTTGGGGACAGCGAACACCGGGGAGCTGTTTTTT
13	TRBV3-1	TRBJ2-5	-	few	CASSQVSKEIQYF	TGTGCCAGCAGCCAAGTCTCCAAAGAGATCCAGTACTTC
15	TRBV2	TRBJ1-2	TRBD1	many	CASSKDRAVNYGYTF	TGTGCCAGCAGTAAGGACAGGGCCGTTAACTATGGCTACACCTTC
15	TRBV5-1	TRBJ1-4	TRBD1	many	CASSTAGQGYEKLFF	TGCGCCAGCAGCACAGCCGGACAGGGTTATGAAAAACTGTTTTTT
16	TRBV4-2	TRBJ2-7	-	-	CASSQDSMTDSYEQYF	TGTGCCAGCAGCCAAGATTCCATGACAGACTCCTACGAGCAGTACTTC
13	TRBV29-1	TRBJ1-4	-	-	CSAGPGVDEKLFF	TGCAGCGCTGGCCCAGGTGTGGATGAAAAACTGTTTTTT
18	TRBV19	TRBJ2-1	TRBD2	few	CASSIGAAGGLSYNEQFF	TGTGCCAGTAGTATAGGGGCAGCGGGGGGTCTCTCCTACAATGAGCAGTTCTTC
13	TRBV28	TRBJ1-1	-	many	CATKGLRNTEAFF	TGTGCCACCAAGGGGTTGAGGAACACTGAAGCTTTCTTT
13	TRBV5-6	TRBJ1-4	-	many	CASSTRLSEKLFF	TGTGCCAGCAGTACACGACTTAGTGAAAAACTGTTTTTT
13	TRBV6-9	TRBJ1-2	-	many	CASSYFTLGDATF	TGTGCCAGCAGTTACTTCACTCTCGGGGATGCCACCTTC
16	TRBV5-1	TRBJ2-6	TRBD2	many	CASSLDLGGGANVLTF	TGCGCCAGCAGCTTGGACCTCGGGGGGGGGGCCAACGTCCTGACTTTC
14	TRBV10-3	TRBJ2-7	-	many	CAISGRRINYEQYF	TGTGCCATCAGTGGACGACGGATTAACTACGAGCAGTACTTC
17	TRBV9	TRBJ2-3	TRBD2	-	CASSVGERETSTDTQYF	TGTGCCAGCAGCGTAGGGGAGCGGGAAACTAGCACAGATACGCAGTATTTT
14	TRBV2	TRBJ2-7	-	once	CATYGIRGPQEQYF	TGTGCCACCTACGGGATTCGGGGGCCGCAAGAGCAGTACTTC
14	TRBV12-3/TRBV12-4	TRBJ2-4	-	many	CASSFSAAKNIQYF	TGTGCCAGCAGTTTTTCAGCGGCTAAAAACATTCAGTACTTC
13	TRBV10-3	TRBJ2-7	-	many	CAISESSTYEQYF	TGTGCCATCAGTGAGTCCAGTACCTACGAGCAGTACTTC
15	TRBV5-1	TRBJ2-7	TRBD1	many	CASSLELRTGVEQYF	TGCGCCAGCAGCTTGGAGCTGCGGACAGGGGTCGAGCAGTACTTC
17	TRBV27	TRBJ1-5	-	few	CASSFIGTPSGNQPQHF	TGTGCCAGCAGTTTTATAGGGACCCCTTCGGGCAATCAGCCCCAGCATTTT
12	TRBV28	TRBJ1-2	-	many	CASSLTDYGYTF	TGTGCCAGCAGTTTAACCGACTATGGCTACACCTTC
16	TRBV6-4	TRBJ1-1	TRBD1	-	CATRDLTGIMNTEAFF	TGTGCCACCAGGGATTTGACAGGGATAATGAACACTGAAGCTTTCTTT
12	TRBV28	TRBJ1-4	-	-	CASRQVNEKLFF	TGTGCCTCTCGACAAGTTAATGAAAAACTGTTTTTT
14	TRBV30	TRBJ1-6	TRBD1	many	CAWRWTGGGSPLHF	TGTGCCTGGAGATGGACAGGGGGGGGGTCACCCCTCCACTTT
14	TRBV5-1	TRBJ1-5	TRBD1	many	CASSLETGDQPQHF	TGCGCCAGCAGCTTGGAGACAGGGGATCAGCCCCAGCATTTT
15	TRBV2	TRBJ2-1	TRBD1	-	CASSEVGQSYNEQFF	TGTGCCAGCAGTGAAGTGGGACAGTCCTACAATGAGCAGTTCTTC
15	TRBV6-5	TRBJ1-4	TRBD1	few	CASSSTDRGREKLFF	TGTGCCAGCAGTTCTACGGACAGGGGGCGAGAAAAACTGTTTTTT